Sequencing of this TCR beta chain was carried out in a study of blood T cell repertoires in COVID-19. This CDR3 comprises 14 residues. Trimming cost V 9 bases and J 2 bases, with 17 bases left between them. Germline CDR1 reads SGHRS; CDR2 reads YFSETQ. The authors' processing: Estimates of nucleated cell counts were drawn from the amplification of reference gene primers. Using immunoSEQ multiplex PCR, the repertoire was profiled, and TCRdb retains in-frame clones only, with some absent. The DNA was the basis for D and trimming; V, J and clone size are from that table. This table has 120,000 to 150,000 clones, about 90% appearing once.

V is TRBV5-1 and J is TRBJ1-1, with D possibly being TRBD1 (5 bases). This receptor was identified in a human donor in a cohort sampled during active COVID-19. The sequenced sample consisted of peripheral blood. The CDR3 loop reads CATKMGGLNTEAFF. The CDR3 region has the DNA TGCGCCACTAAAATGGGGGGACTAAACACTGAAGCTTTCTTT. The full variable domain, completed using reference TRBV5-1 and TRBJ1-1, is KAGVTQTPRYLIKTRGQQVTLSCSPISGHRSVSWYQQTPGQGLQFLFEYFSETQRNKGNFPGRFSGRQFSNSRSEMNVSTLELGDSALYLCATKMGGLNTEAFFGQGTRLTVV.